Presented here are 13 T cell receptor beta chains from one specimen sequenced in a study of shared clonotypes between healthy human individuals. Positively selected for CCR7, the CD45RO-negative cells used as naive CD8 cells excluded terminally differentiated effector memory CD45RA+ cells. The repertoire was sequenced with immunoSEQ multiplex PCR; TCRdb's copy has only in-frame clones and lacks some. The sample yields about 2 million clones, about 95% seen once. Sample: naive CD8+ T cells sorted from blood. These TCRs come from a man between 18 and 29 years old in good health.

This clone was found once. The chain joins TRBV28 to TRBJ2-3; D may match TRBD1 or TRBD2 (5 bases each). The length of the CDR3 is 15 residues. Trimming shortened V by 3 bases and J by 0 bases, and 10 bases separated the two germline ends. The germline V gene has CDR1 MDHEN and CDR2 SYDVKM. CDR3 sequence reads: CASSFPGGSTDTQYF. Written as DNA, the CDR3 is TGTGCCAGCAGTTTTCCTGGGGGTAGCACAGATACGCAGTATTTT.

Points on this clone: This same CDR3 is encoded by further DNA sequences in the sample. The CDR3 DNA is TGTGCCAGCAGCGTAGACGGCTTTTCCTACGAGCAGTACTTC. Residues: CASSVDGFSYEQYF. V and J are TRBV9 and TRBJ2-7, with unresolved D. The CDR3 has 14 residues. Germline CDR1 SGDLS, CDR2 YYNGEE. V dropped 0 bases and J dropped 1 base, with 8 bases sitting between them.

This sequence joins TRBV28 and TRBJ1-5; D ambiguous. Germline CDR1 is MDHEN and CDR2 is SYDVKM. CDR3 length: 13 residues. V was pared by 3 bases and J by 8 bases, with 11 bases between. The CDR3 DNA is TGTGCCAGCAGTTTCTATGGGTTGGAGCCCCAGCATTTT. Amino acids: CASSFYGLEPQHF.

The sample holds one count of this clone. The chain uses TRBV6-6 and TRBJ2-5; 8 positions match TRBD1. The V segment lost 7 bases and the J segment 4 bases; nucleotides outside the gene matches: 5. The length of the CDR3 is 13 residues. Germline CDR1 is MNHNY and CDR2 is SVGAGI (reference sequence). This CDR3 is CASNDRGRETQYF. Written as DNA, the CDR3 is TGTGCCAGCAACGACAGGGGACGAGAGACCCAGTACTTC.

CDR3 DNA: TGTGCCAGCAGCTCAACAGAGTCAGGCAATCAGCCCCAGCATTTT. It is translated as CASSSTESGNQPQHF. The rearrangement links TRBV5-6 to TRBJ1-5, with unresolved D. The length of the CDR3 is 15 residues. CDR1 and CDR2 (germline): SGHDT, YYEEEE. Trimming stripped 3 bases from V and 2 bases from J, with 12 bases between.

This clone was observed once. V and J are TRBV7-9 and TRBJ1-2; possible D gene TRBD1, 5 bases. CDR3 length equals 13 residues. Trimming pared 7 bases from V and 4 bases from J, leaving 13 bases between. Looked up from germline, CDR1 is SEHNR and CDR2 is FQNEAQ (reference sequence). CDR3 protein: CASTPAGIYGYTF. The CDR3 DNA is TGTGCCAGCACCCCGGCAGGGATCTATGGCTACACCTTC.

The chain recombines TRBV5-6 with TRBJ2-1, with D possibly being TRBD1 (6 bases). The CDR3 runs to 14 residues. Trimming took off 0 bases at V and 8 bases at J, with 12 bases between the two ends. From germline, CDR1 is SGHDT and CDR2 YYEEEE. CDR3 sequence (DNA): TGTGCCAGCAGCTTGGGCCAGGGGATCCATGAGCAGTTCTTC. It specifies CASSLGQGIHEQFF.

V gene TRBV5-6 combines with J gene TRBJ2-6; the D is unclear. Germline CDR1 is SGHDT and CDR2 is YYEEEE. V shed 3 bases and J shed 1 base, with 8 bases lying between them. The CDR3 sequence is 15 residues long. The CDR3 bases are TGTGCCAGCAGCTGGGCCCAATCTGGGGCCAACGTCCTGACTTTC. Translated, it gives CASSWAQSGANVLTF.

The CDR3 loop reads CASSQVWTDYEQYF. The CDR3 DNA reads TGCGCCAGCAGCCAAGTTTGGACAGACTACGAGCAGTACTTC. The V gene is TRBV4-1, the J gene TRBJ2-7, with a weak D call TRBD1 (6 bases). V was pared by 1 base and J by 3 bases, with 10 bases between. Germline loops: CDR1 MGHRA, CDR2 YSYEKL. The CDR3 is 14 residues long.

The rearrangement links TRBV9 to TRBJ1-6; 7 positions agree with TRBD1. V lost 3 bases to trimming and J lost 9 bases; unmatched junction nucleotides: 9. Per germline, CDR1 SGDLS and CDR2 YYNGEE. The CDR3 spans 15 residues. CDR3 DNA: TGTGCCAGCAGCGCTTCCGGGACAGAAGGTTCACCCCTCCACTTT. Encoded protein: CASSASGTEGSPLHF.

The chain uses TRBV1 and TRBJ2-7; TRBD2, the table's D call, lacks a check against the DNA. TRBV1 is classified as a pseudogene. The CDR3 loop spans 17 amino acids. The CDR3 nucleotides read TGCACCAGCAGCCAAGATCATGGGCTAGCGGCCGAATACGAGCAGTACTTC. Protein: CTSSQDHGLAAEYEQYF.

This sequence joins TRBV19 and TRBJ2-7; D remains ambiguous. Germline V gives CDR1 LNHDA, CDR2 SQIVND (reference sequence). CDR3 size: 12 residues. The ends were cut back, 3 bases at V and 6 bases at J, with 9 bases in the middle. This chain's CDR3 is CASSIEDSEQYF. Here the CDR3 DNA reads TGTGCCAGTAGTATCGAAGACTCCGAGCAGTACTTC.

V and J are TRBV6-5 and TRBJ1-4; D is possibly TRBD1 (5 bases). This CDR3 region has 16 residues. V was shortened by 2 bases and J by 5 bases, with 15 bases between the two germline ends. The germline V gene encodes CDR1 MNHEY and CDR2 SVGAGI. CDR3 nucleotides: TGTGCCAGCAGTTACCATGAGGGGACGCAGAATGAAAAACTGTTTTTT. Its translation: CASSYHEGTQNEKLFF.